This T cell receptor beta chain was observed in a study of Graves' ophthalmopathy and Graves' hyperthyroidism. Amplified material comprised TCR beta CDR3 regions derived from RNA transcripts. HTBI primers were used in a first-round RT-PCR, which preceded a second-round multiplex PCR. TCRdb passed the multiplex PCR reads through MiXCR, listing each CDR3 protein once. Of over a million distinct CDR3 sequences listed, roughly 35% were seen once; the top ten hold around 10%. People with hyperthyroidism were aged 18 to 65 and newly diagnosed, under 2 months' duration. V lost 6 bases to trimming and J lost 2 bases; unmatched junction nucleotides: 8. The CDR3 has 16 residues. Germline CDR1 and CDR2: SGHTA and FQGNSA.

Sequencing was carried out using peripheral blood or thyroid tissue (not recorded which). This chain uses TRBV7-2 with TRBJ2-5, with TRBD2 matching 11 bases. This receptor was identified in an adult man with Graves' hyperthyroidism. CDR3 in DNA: TGTGCCAGCAGACCAGGGACTAGCGGAACTCAAGAGACCCAGTACTTC. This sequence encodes CASRPGTSGTQETQYF. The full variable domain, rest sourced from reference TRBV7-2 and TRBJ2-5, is GAGVSQSPSNKVTEKGKDVELRCDPISGHTALYWYRQSLGQGLEFLIYFQGNSAPDKSGLPSDRFSAERTGGSVSTLTIQRTQQEDSAVYLCASRPGTSGTQETQYFGPGTRLLVL.